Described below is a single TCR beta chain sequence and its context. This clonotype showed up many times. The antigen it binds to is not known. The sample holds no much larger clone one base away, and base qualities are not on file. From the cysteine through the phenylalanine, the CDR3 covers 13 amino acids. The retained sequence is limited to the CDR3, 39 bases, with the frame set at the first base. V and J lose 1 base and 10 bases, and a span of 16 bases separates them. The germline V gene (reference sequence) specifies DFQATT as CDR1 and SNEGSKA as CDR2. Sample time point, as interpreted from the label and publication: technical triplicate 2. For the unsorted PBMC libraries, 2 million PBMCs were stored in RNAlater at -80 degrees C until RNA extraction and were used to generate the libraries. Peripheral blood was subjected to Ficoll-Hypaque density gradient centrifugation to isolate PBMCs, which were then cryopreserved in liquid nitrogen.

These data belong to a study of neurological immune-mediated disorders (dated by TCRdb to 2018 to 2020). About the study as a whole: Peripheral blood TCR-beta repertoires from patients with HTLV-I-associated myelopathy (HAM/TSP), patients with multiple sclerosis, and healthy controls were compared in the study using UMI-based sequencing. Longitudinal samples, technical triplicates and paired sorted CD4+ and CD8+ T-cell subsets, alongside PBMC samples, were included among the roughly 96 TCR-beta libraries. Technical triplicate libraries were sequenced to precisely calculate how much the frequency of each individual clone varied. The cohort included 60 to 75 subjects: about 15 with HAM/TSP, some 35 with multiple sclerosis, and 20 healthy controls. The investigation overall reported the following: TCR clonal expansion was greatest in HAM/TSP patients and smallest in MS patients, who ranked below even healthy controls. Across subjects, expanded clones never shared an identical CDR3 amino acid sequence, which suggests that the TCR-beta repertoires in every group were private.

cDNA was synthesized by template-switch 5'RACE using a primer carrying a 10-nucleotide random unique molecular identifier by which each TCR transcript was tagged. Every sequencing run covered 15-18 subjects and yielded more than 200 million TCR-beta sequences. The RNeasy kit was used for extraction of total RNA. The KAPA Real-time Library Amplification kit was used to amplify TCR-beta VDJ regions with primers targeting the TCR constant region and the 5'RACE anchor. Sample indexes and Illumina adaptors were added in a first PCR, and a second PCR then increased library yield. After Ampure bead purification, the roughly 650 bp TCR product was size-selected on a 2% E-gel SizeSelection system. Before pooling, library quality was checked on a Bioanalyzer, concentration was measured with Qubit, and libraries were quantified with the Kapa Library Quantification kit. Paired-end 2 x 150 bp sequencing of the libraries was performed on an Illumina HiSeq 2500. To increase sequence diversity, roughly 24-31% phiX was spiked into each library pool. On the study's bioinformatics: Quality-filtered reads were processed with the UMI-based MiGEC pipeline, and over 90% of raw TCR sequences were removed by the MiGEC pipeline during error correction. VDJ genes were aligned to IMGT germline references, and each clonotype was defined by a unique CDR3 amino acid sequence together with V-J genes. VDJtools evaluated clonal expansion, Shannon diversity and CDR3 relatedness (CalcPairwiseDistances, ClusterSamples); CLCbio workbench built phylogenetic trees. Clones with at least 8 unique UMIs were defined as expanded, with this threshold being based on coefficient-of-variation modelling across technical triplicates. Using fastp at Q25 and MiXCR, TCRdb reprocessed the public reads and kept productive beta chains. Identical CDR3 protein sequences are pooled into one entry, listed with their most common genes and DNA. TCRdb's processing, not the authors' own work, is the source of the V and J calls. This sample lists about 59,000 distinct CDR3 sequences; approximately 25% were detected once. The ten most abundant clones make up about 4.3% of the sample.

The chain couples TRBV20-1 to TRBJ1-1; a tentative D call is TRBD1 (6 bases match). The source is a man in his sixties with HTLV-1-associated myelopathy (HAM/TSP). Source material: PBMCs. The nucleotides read TGCAGTGCTAGAGTTGATGCGGCAGGGGCAGCTTTCTTT. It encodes CSARVDAAGAAFF.